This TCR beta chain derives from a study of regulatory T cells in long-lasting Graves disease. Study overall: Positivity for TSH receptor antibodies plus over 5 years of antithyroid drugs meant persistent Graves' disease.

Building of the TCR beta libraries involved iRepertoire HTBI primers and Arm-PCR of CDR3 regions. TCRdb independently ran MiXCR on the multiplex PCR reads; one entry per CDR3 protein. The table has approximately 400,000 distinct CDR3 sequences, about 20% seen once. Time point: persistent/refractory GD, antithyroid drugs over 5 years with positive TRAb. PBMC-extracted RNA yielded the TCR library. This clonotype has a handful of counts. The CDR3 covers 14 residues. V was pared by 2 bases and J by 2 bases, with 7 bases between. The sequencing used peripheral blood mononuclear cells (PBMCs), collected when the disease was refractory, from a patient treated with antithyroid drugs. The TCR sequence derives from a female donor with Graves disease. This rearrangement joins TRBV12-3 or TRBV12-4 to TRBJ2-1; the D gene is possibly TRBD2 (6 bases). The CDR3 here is CASSLREPYNEQFF. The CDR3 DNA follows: TGTGCCAGCAGTTTACGGGAGCCCTACAATGAGCAGTTCTTC.